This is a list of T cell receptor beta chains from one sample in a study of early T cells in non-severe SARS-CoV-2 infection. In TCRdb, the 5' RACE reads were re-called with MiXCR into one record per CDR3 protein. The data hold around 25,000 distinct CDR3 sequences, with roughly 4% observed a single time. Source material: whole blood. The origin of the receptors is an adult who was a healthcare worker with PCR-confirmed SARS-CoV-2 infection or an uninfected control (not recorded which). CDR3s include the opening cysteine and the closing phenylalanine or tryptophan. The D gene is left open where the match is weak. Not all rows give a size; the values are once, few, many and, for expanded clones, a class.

TGCAGTGCTAGAGATTCTAGGGGGCTAGAGGACGAGCAGTACTTC	CSARDSRGLEDEQYF	TRBD1	many	TRBV20-1	TRBJ2-7
TGTGCCAGCTCACCAGCGAAAGCGGGACAAGAGACCCAGTACTTC	CASSPAKAGQETQYF	TRBD2	-	TRBV18	TRBJ2-5
TGCAGCGTTGAAATACGAGGACATGAGCAGTTCTTC	CSVEIRGHEQFF	-	many	TRBV29-1	TRBJ2-1
TGCGCCAGCAGGAGAAGGGACAATGAGCAGTTCTTC	CASRRRDNEQFF	-	many	TRBV5-1	TRBJ2-1
TGTGCCAGCAGCTTAGCGATGGGGGGAAGGAACGAGCAGTACTTC	CASSLAMGGRNEQYF	-	many	TRBV7-6	TRBJ2-7
TGCAGTGCTACCGACAGGTTTACAGGAAACACCATATATTTT	CSATDRFTGNTIYF	-	many	TRBV20-1	TRBJ1-3
TGTGCCAGCAACGCGGTTCTCACAGATACGCAGTATTTT	CASNAVLTDTQYF	-	many	TRBV28	TRBJ2-3
TGCAGTGCTAGACGGGGGCAGGCAGCTTCTAACTATGGCTACACCTTC	CSARRGQAASNYGYTF	-	-	TRBV20-1	TRBJ1-2
TGTGCCAGCAGCGTAGGAGACAGGGGGACTGAAGCTTTCTTT	CASSVGDRGTEAFF	TRBD1	many	TRBV9	TRBJ1-1
TGCGCCAGCAGCCAAGATCGGACTAGCGGGAGGTGGAACATTCAGTACTTC	CASSQDRTSGRWNIQYF	TRBD2	many	TRBV4-3	TRBJ2-4